This TCR beta chain was obtained from a study of technical replicates of blood from a handful of donors. Generated by immunoSEQ multiplex PCR, the TCRdb table keeps only in-frame clones and is missing some. The table includes about 88,000 clones, roughly 92% detected once. Remarks on this clone: One end of the junction does not line up with germline, which may come from a read error.

CDR3 length equals 15 residues. Germline V gene sequence: CDR1 SNHLY, CDR2 FYNNEI. This sequence joins TRBV2 and TRBJ2-3, with 10 bases lining up with TRBD2. The sequencing input was T cells isolated from PBMCs. The receptor was derived from a human donor in good health. CDR3 amino acids: CASREAGGPEDTQYF. In nucleotides, the CDR3 is TGTGCCAGCAGGGAAGCGGGAGGGCCTGAAGATACGCAGTATTTT.